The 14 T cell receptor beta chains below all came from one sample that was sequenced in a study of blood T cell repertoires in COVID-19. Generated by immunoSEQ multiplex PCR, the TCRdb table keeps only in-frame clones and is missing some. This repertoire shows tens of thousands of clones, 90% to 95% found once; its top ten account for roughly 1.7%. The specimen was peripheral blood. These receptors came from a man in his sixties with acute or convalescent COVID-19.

The CDR3 here is CASSPTPGTSGLPYEQYF. In DNA, the CDR3 is TGTGCCAGCAGCCCAACCCCCGGGACTAGCGGGTTACCCTACGAGCAGTACTTC. The chain couples TRBV13 to TRBJ2-7; TRBD2 matches at 12 bases. V dropped 5 bases and J dropped 2; count of bases not matched to a gene: 13. Germline CDR1 reads PRHDT; CDR2 reads FYEKMQ (reference sequence). The CDR3 has 18 residues.

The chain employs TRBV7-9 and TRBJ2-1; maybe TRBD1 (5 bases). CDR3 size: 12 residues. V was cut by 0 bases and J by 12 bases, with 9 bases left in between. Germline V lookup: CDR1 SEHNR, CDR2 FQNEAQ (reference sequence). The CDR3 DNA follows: TGTGCCAGCAGCTTAGCTTCCCAGGGGCAGTTCTTC. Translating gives CASSLASQGQFF. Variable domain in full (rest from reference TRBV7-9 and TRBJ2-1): DTGVSQNPRHKITKRGQNVTFRCDPISEHNRLYWYRQTLGQGPEFLTYFQNEAQLEKSRLLSDRFSAERPKGSFSTLEIQRTEQGDSAMYLCASSLASQGQFFGPGTRLTVL.

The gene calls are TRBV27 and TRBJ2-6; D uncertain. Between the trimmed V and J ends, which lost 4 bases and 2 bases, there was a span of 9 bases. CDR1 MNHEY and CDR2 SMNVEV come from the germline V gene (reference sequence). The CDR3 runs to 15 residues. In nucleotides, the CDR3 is TGTGCCAGCAGTTCCATCAGTACTGGGGCCAACGTCCTGACTTTC. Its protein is CASSSISTGANVLTF.

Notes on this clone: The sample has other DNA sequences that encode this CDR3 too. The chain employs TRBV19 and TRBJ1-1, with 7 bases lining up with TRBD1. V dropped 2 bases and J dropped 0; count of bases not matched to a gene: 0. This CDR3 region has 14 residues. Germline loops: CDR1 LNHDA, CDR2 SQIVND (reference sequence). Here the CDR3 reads CASSITGVNTEAFF. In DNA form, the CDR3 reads TGTGCCAGTAGTATAACAGGGGTGAACACTGAAGCTTTCTTT.

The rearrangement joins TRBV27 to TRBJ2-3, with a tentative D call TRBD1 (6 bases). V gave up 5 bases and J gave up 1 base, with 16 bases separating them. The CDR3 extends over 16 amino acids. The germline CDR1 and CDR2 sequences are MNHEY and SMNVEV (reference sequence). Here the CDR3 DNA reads TGTGCCAGCAGTGCATTGGACAGTCACCGCACAGATACGCAGTATTTT. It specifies CASSALDSHRTDTQYF.

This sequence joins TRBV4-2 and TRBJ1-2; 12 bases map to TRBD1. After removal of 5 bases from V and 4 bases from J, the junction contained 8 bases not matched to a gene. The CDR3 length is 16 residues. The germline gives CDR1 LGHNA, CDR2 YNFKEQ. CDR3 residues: CASSNRDRGRGYGYTF. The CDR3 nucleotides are TGTGCCAGCAGCAACCGGGACAGGGGGCGCGGCTATGGCTACACCTTC.

The CDR3 DNA reads as TGTGCCAGCAGCATGAGGACAGGCCGGAACACTGAAGCTTTCTTT. Residues: CASSMRTGRNTEAFF. This chain links TRBV7-2 with TRBJ1-1, with 7 bases that match TRBD1. CDR3 length: 15 residues. CDR1 SGHTA and CDR2 FQGNSA come from the germline V gene. V shed 5 bases, J shed 1 base, and the junction held 7 bases outside the gene matches.

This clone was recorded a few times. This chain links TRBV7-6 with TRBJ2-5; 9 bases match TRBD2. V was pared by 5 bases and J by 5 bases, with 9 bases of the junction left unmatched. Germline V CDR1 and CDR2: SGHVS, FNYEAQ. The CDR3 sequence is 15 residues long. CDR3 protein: CASSGLAGLIETQYF. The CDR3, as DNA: TGTGCCAGCAGCGGCCTAGCGGGATTGATTGAGACCCAGTACTTC.

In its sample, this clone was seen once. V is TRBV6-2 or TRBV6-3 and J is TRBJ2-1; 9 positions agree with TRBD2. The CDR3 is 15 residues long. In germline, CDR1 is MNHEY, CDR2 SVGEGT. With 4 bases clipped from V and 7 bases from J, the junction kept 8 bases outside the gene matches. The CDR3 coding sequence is TGTGCCAGCAGTTCCAGGACTAGCGCATGGAATGAGCAGTTCTTC. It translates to CASSSRTSAWNEQFF.

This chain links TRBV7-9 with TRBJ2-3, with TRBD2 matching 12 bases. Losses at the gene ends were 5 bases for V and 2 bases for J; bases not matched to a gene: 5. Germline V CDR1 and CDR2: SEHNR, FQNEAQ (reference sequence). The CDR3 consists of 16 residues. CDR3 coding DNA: TGTGCCAGCAGCAAACCTAGCGGGAGGGCCACAGATACGCAGTATTTT. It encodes CASSKPSGRATDTQYF. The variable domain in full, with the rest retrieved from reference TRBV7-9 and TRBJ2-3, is DTGVSQNPRHKITKRGQNVTFRCDPISEHNRLYWYRQTLGQGPEFLTYFQNEAQLEKSRLLSDRFSAERPKGSFSTLEIQRTEQGDSAMYLCASSKPSGRATDTQYFGPGTRLTVL.

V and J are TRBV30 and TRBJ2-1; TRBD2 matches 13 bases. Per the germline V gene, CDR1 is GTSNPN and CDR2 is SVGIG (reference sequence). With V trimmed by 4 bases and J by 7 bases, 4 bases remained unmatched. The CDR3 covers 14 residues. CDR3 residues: CAWNRLAGGNEQFF. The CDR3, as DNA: TGTGCCTGGAACCGACTAGCGGGAGGAAATGAGCAGTTCTTC.

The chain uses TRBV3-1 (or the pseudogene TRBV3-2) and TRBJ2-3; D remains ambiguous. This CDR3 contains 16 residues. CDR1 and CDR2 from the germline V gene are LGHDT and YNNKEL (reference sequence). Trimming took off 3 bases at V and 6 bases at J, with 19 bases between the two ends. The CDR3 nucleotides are TGTGCCAGCAGCCACCGACACCCCCCAACACAGGATACGCAGTATTTT. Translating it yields CASSHRHPPTQDTQYF.

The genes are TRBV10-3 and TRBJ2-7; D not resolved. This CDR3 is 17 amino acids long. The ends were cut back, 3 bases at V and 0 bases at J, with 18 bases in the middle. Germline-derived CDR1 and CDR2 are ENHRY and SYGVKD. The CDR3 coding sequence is TGTGCCATCAGTGACCCACTTTTGCGAACTCGCTCCTACGAGCAGTACTTC. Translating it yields CAISDPLLRTRSYEQYF.

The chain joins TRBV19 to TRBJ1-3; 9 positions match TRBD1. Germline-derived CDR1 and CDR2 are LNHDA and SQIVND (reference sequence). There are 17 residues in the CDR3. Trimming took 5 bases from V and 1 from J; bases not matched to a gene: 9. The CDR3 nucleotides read TGTGCCAGTAGTGGGGACAGGGTCGCGGCATCTGGAAACACCATATATTTT. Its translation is CASSGDRVAASGNTIYF. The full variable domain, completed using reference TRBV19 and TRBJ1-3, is DGGITQSPKYLFRKEGQNVTLSCEQNLNHDAMYWYRQDPGQGLRLIYYSQIVNDFQKGDIAEGYSVSREKKESFPLTVTSAQKNPTAFYLCASSGDRVAASGNTIYFGEGSWLTVV.